This is a list of T cell receptor beta chains from one sample in a study of T-cell memory formation after mild COVID-19. Using its own MiXCR run on the 5' RACE reads, TCRdb lists one record per CDR3 protein. Of about 82,000 distinct CDR3 sequences in the sample, approximately 16% are singletons; the top ten hold around two fifths. What was sequenced was PBMCs or a T cell subset sorted from them (not recorded which). These receptors were taken from a man between 18 and 29 years old who had mild COVID-19 (a few samples of this study predate the infection). Cell type and time point are not known. Each CDR3 is given without its conserved first and last residue.

V gene	CDR3 protein
TRBV7-9	ASSPLRRNHYGYT
TRBV7-9	ASSPSGGTRDQETQY
TRBV7-9	ASSSRDRGFDGYT
TRBV28	ASRSGRILETQY
TRBV4-3	ASSQDPGGWTDTQY
TRBV6-5	ASSNTGENTEAF
TRBV27	ASSQTRAGFSTDTQY
TRBV5-1	ASSLGDRGNQPQH
TRBV6-2/TRBV6-3	ASREGLGISSYNEQF
TRBV7-8	ASSLSPTGVAETQY
TRBV4-2	ASSQEQGDQPQH
TRBV11-2	ASSLFETQY
TRBV4-2	ASSPGLAGGIQETQY
TRBV12-3/TRBV12-4	ASRSGQGAKNTEAF
TRBV4-3	ASSPQGGTEELF
TRBV4-3	ASSQDLARQVNTEAF
TRBV12-5	ASGLGQATYEQY
TRBV24-1	ATSDWDSTYEQY
TRBV5-1	ASSLALAGGLSTDTQY
TRBV4-2	ASSQDVGSWSETQY
TRBV7-6	ASSRAQGYNEQF
TRBV27	ASSYRGGSHEQY
TRBV7-6	ASSHGTENYGYT
TRBV7-2	ASTPSSSGEQF
TRBV27	ASSLDAVGYEQY
TRBV10-3	AIRAGKGHNEQF
TRBV6-2/TRBV6-3	ASNPDRPSYEQY
TRBV4-3	ASSQDRGVYGYT
TRBV9	ASSPAPRGGLTNEQF
TRBV9	ASSVRQGGDGYT
TRBV12-3/TRBV12-4	ASSPARIDTQY
TRBV6-6	ASRPHRPGTGEQY
TRBV5-5	ASSRQGPQPQH
TRBV29-1	SVELRRGSYEQY
TRBV3-1	ASSQGGRGLFGYGYT
TRBV6-5	ASGSGGAQPQH
TRBV15	ATTRDPSSYEQY
TRBV28	ASRTPGESNQPQH
TRBV7-9	ASSWSGTDYTGELF
TRBV9	ASSPSLGELF
TRBV9	ASTTTGGEETQY
TRBV4-1	ASSQGTPGPGELF
TRBV24-1	ATSSSGGPLFDGELF
TRBV5-1	ASSFGPGAIFEETQY
TRBV5-1	ASSPRTFAGNIQY
TRBV4-3	ASSQGGGLQETQY
TRBV29-1	SGDSLFHTEAF
TRBV20-1	SARDAVGVISYNEQF
TRBV6-5	ASSYRGPYEQY
TRBV11-2	ASSSWDGDEQY